Following are 19 T cell receptor beta chains from one sample sequenced in a study of blood T cell repertoires in COVID-19. Sequenced by immunoSEQ multiplex PCR; TCRdb stores in-frame clones only, minus some. Of under 400,000 clones in the sample, about 91% were seen once. The specimen sequenced was peripheral blood. These TCRs come from a woman aged 25 to 39 with COVID-19, enrolled during active disease.

The chain carries TRBV5-5 and TRBJ2-2, with D maybe TRBD1 (6 bases). Germline V lookup: CDR1 SGHKS, CDR2 YYEKEE (reference sequence). This CDR3 spans 15 amino acids. Trimming stripped 3 bases from V and 4 bases from J, with 13 bases between. CDR3 region: CASSSPGHPTGELFF. The CDR3 region has the DNA TGTGCCAGCAGCTCTCCGGGACACCCCACCGGGGAGCTGTTTTTT. The whole variable domain, filled in from reference TRBV5-5 and TRBJ2-2, reads DAGVTQSPTHLIKTRGQQVTLRCSPISGHKSVSWYQQVLGQGPQFIFQYYEKEERGRGNFPDRFSARQFPNYSSELNVNALLLGDSALYLCASSSPGHPTGELFFGEGSRLTVL.

J is TRBJ1-1 and V is TRBV5-4; D unclear. Germline CDR1 and CDR2: SGHNT and YYREEE (reference sequence). With 0 bases removed from V and 5 bases from J, the gap between germline ends came to 14 bases. The CDR3 runs 15 residues. The CDR3 DNA follows: TGTGCCAGCAGCTTGGCCTTCGGGAGAGAAACTGAAGCTTTCTTT. It encodes CASSLAFGRETEAFF.

As to this clone: Other nucleotide sequences from this sample produce the same CDR3. This chain links TRBV19 with TRBJ1-6; 9 bases agree with TRBD1. This CDR3 contains 14 residues. CDR1 and CDR2 (germline): LNHDA, SQIVND (reference sequence). The V segment lost 5 bases and the J segment 6 bases; nucleotides outside the gene matches: 2. The CDR3 reads CASSPGQGNSPLHF. The CDR3 bases are TGTGCCAGTAGTCCGGGACAGGGTAATTCACCCCTCCACTTT. Complete variable domain (other parts from reference TRBV19 and TRBJ1-6): DGGITQSPKYLFRKEGQNVTLSCEQNLNHDAMYWYRQDPGQGLRLIYYSQIVNDFQKGDIAEGYSVSREKKESFPLTVTSAQKNPTAFYLCASSPGQGNSPLHFGNGTRLTVT.

The V gene is TRBV5-1, the J gene TRBJ2-3; 7 bases match TRBD1. V shed 0 bases and J 4 bases; nucleotides not matched to a gene: 2. Germline V gene sequence: CDR1 SGHRS, CDR2 YFSETQ. The CDR3 runs 14 residues. The CDR3 nucleotides read TGCGCCAGCAGCTTGGGGCAGGGGGCAGATACGCAGTATTTT. Protein product: CASSLGQGADTQYF.

The chain couples TRBV19 to TRBJ1-4; 9 bases map to TRBD1. CDR1 LNHDA and CDR2 SQIVND come from the germline V gene (reference sequence). Losses at the gene ends were 5 bases for V and 14 bases for J; bases not matched to a gene: 9. CDR3 length: 13 residues. The CDR3 loop is CASSPGQGTGLFF. CDR3 DNA sequence: TGTGCCAGTAGTCCCGGACAGGGGACGGGTCTGTTTTTT.

The rearrangement links TRBV3-1 (or the pseudogene TRBV3-2) to TRBJ1-1; D remains ambiguous. Trimming shortened V by 4 bases and J by 2 bases, and 14 bases separated the two germline ends. Germline V gene lookup returns CDR1 LGHDT and CDR2 YNNKEL (reference sequence). The CDR3 spans 15 residues. CDR3: CASSPETPINTEAFF. The DNA of the CDR3 is TGTGCCAGCAGCCCCGAAACACCAATAAACACTGAAGCTTTCTTT.

This clone was seen only once. V gene TRBV29-1 combines with J gene TRBJ2-7; 8 nucleotides agree with TRBD1. After removal of 7 bases from V and 1 base from J, the junction contained 6 bases not matched to a gene. In germline, CDR1 is SQVTM, CDR2 ANQGSEA. This CDR3 contains 13 residues. CDR3: CSATGGSSYEQYF. The DNA of the CDR3 is TGCAGCGCTACAGGGGGTTCTTCCTACGAGCAGTACTTC.

CDR3 nucleotide sequence: TGTGCCAGCCGGACAGGGAGTAATCAGCCCCAGCATTTT. Translation gives CASRTGSNQPQHF. This sequence joins TRBV2 and TRBJ1-5, with 8 bases aligning to TRBD1. The CDR3 runs 13 residues. The germline V gene has CDR1 SNHLY and CDR2 FYNNEI. With V trimmed by 8 bases and J by 4 bases, 4 bases remained unmatched.

V and J are TRBV28 and TRBJ1-5, with 8 bases lining up with TRBD1. The CDR3 runs 14 residues. Germline V gives CDR1 MDHEN, CDR2 SYDVKM. After removal of 3 bases from V and 6 bases from J, the junction contained 4 bases not matched to a gene. CDR3 in amino acids: CASSLIQGAQPQHF. The CDR3 bases are TGTGCCAGCAGTTTGATCCAGGGGGCTCAGCCCCAGCATTTT.

V is TRBV27 and J is TRBJ2-3; D ambiguous. This CDR3 is built from 13 residues. Trimming took off 5 bases at V and 6 bases at J, with 12 bases between the two ends. Germline CDR1 reads MNHEY; CDR2 reads SMNVEV (reference sequence). The CDR3 sequence is CASSTISRDTQYF. CDR3 DNA: TGTGCCAGCAGTACCATCTCTAGGGATACGCAGTATTTT.

This sequence joins TRBV30 and TRBJ1-1, with TRBD1 matching over 8 bases. The V gene's germline CDR1 is GTSNPN and CDR2 SVGIG (reference sequence). The CDR3 sequence is 13 residues long. With V trimmed by 2 bases and J by 5 bases, 4 bases remained unmatched. The CDR3 bases are TGTGCCTGGAGTACCAGGGGGCGTACTGAAGCTTTCTTT. This translates into CAWSTRGRTEAFF.

CDR3 region: CASDEGAMNTEAFF. CDR3 DNA: TGCGCCAGCGACGAGGGGGCCATGAACACTGAAGCTTTCTTT. V is TRBV4-1 and J is TRBJ1-1; 7 bases match TRBD1. The V gene's germline CDR1 is MGHRA and CDR2 YSYEKL. Trimming removed 8 bases from V and 0 bases from J; junction bases left unmatched: 6. CDR3 size: 14 residues.

The chain uses TRBV6-5 and TRBJ1-2; D possibly corresponds to TRBD1 (5 bases). Trimming stripped 5 bases from V and 8 bases from J, with 15 bases between. This CDR3 region has 13 residues. CDR1 and CDR2 from the germline V gene are MNHEY and SVGAGI. CDR3 amino acids: CASSPVDGGGYTF. The CDR3 nucleotides are TGTGCCAGCAGTCCAGTAGATGGGGGGGGCTACACCTTC.

The genes are TRBV12-3 or TRBV12-4 and TRBJ2-7, with 8 bases that match TRBD1. Trimming cost V 6 bases and J 6 bases; bases outside gene matches: 7. This CDR3 contains 13 residues. In nucleotides, the CDR3 is TGTGCCAGCAGCCAAGGACAGGGAGCCGAGCAGTACTTC. It codes for CASSQGQGAEQYF.

V gene TRBV29-1 combines with J gene TRBJ1-3; D is possibly TRBD1 (5 bases). The CDR3 consists of 13 residues. V lost 4 bases, J lost 3 bases, and 10 bases lay in between. Germline V gene sequence: CDR1 SQVTM, CDR2 ANQGSEA. The CDR3 sequence is CSVAKGDGNTIYF. DNA of the CDR3: TGCAGCGTTGCGAAAGGGGATGGAAACACCATATATTTT.

The sample holds a few counts of this clone. This chain joins TRBV21-1 and TRBJ2-1; the D call in the table, TRBD2, was not verified against the DNA. TRBV21-1 corresponds to a pseudogene. The CDR3 is made up of 12 amino acids. CDR3 nucleotide sequence: TGTGCCAGCAGCAACGCTCTACATGAGCAGTTCTTC. This gives the protein CASSNALHEQFF.

The V gene is TRBV3-1 (or the pseudogene TRBV3-2), the J gene TRBJ2-2; 10 bases line up with TRBD2. Per the germline V gene, CDR1 is LGHDT and CDR2 is YNNKEL (reference sequence). This CDR3 region has 16 residues. V dropped 8 bases and J dropped 0; count of bases not matched to a gene: 6. DNA for the CDR3: TGTGCCAGCGCACTCCTAGCGGGGGCGAACACCGGGGAGCTGTTTTTT. Protein: CASALLAGANTGELFF.

The chain uses TRBV6-4 and TRBJ2-7; 7 positions agree with TRBD2. The CDR3 spans 15 residues. Germline V gene sequence: CDR1 MRHNA, CDR2 SNTAGT. Losses at the gene ends were 1 base for V and 7 bases for J; bases not matched to a gene: 10. This chain's CDR3 is CASSDCPIGEGEQYV. CDR3 nucleotides: TGTGCCAGCAGTGACTGTCCAATAGGGGAGGGAGAGCAGTACGTC.

This clone was counted once. The chain recombines TRBV14 with TRBJ1-4; no definite D call. V was pared by 1 base and J by 5 bases, with 14 bases between. CDR3 length equals 16 residues. CDR1 SGHDN and CDR2 FVKESK come from the germline V gene. CDR3 in DNA: TGTGCCAGCAGCCAAGGTGTCTTTCCGGTGAATGAAAAACTGTTTTTT. Translating it yields CASSQGVFPVNEKLFF.